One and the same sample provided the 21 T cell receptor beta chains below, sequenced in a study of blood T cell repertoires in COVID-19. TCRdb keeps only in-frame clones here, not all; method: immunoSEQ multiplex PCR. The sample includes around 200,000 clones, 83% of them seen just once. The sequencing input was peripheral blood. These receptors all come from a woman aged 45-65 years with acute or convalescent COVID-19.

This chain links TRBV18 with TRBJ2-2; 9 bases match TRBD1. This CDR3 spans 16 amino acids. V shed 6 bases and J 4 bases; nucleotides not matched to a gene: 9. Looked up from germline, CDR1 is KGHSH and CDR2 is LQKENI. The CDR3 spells CASSPGTGSSTGELFF. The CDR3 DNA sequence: TGTGCCAGCTCCCCCGGGACAGGGTCATCCACCGGGGAGCTGTTTTTT.

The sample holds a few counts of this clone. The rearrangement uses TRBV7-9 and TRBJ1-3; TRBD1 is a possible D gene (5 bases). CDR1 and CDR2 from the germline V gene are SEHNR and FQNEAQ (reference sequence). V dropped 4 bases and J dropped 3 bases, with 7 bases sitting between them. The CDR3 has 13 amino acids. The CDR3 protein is CASSSQGGNTIYF. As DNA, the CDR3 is TGTGCCAGCAGCTCCCAGGGTGGAAACACCATATATTTT.

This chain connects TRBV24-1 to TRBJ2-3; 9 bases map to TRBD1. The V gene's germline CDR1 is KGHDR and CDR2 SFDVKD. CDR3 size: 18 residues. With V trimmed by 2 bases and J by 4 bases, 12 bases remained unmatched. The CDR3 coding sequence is TGTGCCACCAGTGATTCCCGGACAGGGGCACGTTTCCCAGATACGCAGTATTTT. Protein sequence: CATSDSRTGARFPDTQYF.

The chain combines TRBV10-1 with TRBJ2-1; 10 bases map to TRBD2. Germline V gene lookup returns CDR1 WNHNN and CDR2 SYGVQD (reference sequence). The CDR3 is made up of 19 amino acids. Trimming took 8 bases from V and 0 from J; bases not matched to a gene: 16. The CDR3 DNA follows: TGCGCCAGCCCCGCGCCACAAGCGGGAGGGGACTACTCCTACAATGAGCAGTTCTTC. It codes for CASPAPQAGGDYSYNEQFF.

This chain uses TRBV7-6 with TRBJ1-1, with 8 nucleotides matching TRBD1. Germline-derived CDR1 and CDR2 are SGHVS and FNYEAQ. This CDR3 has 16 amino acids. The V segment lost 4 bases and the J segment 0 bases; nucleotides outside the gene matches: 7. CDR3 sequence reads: CASSYGQGGVNTEAFF. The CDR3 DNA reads TGTGCCAGCAGCTACGGACAGGGAGGAGTGAACACTGAAGCTTTCTTT.

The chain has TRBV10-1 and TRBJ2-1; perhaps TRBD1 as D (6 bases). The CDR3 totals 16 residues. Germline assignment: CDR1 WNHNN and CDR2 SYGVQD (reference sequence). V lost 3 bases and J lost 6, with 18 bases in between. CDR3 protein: CASSEVLGARLNEQFF. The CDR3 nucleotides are TGCGCCAGCAGTGAAGTTCTGGGGGCGCGTCTCAATGAGCAGTTCTTC.

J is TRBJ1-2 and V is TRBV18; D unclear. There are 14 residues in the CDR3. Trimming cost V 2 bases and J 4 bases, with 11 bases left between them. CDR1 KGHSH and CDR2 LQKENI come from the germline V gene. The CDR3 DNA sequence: TGTGCCAGCTCACCAATTGAGGGCTTCTATGGCTACACCTTC. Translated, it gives CASSPIEGFYGYTF.

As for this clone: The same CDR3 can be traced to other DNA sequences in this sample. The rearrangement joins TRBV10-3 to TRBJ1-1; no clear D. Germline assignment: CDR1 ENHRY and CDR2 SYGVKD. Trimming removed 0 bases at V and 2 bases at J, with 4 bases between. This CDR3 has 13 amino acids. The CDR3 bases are TGTGCCATCAGTGAGTCTAGAAACACTGAAGCTTTCTTT. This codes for CAISESRNTEAFF.

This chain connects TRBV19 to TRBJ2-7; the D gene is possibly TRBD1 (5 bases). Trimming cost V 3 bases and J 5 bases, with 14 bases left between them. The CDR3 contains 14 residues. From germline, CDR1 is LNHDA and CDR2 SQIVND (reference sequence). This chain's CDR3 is CASSIDRSGDEQYF. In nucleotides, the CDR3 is TGTGCCAGTAGTATTGACAGATCTGGAGACGAGCAGTACTTC.

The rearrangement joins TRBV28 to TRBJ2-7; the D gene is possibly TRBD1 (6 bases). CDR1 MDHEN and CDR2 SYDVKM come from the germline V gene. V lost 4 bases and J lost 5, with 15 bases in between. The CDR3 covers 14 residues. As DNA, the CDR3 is TGTGCCAGCAGTTCATCCCAGGGGCGCGACGAGCAGTACTTC. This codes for CASSSSQGRDEQYF.

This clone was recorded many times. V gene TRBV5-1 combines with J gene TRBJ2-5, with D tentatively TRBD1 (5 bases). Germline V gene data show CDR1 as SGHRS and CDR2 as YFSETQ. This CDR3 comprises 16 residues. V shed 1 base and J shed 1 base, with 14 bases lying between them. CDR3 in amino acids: CASSLRSDISQETQYF. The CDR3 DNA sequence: TGCGCCAGCAGCTTGCGATCGGACATATCCCAAGAGACCCAGTACTTC.

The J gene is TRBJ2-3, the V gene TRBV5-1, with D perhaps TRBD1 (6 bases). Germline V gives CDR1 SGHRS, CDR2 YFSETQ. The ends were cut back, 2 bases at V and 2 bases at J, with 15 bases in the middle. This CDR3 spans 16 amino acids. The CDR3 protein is CASSFAPGQFTDTQYF. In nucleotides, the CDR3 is TGCGCCAGCAGCTTCGCCCCCGGACAGTTCACAGATACGCAGTATTTT.

Here the CDR3 reads CASSSLAGNYNEQFF. CDR3 bases: TGCGCCAGCAGCTCTTTAGCGGGCAATTACAATGAGCAGTTCTTC. This chain joins TRBV5-1 and TRBJ2-1; 7 positions agree with TRBD2. The germline V gene has CDR1 SGHRS and CDR2 YFSETQ. The CDR3 has 15 amino acids. Trimming cost V 3 bases and J 4 bases; bases outside gene matches: 7.

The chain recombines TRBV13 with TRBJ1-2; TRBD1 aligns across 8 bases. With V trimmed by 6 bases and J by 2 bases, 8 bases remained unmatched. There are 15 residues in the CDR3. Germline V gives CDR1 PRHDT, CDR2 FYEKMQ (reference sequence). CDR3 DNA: TGTGCCAGCAGTCACGGACAGGGCCGAAACTATGGCTACACCTTC. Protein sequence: CASSHGQGRNYGYTF.

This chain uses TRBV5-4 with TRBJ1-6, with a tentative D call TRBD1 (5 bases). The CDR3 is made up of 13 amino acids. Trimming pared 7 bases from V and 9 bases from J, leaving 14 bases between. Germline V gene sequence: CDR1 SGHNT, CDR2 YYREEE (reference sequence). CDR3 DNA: TGTGCCAGCCGGGGGGAGGACGGTTCACCCCTCCACTTT. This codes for CASRGEDGSPLHF.

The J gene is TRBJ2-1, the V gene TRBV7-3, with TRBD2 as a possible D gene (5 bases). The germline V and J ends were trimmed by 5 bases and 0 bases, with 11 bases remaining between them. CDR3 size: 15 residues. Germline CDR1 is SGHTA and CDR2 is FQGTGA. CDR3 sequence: CASSAGPYSYNEQFF. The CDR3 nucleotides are TGTGCCAGCAGCGCGGGCCCCTACTCCTACAATGAGCAGTTCTTC.

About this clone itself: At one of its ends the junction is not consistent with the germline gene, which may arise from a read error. CDR3 sequence: CASSPRQGKAETQYF. For the CDR3, the DNA is TGTGCTAGCAGCCCTAGACAGGGAAAGGCGGAGACCCAGTACTTC. The rearrangement uses TRBV7-7 and TRBJ2-5; 7 bases are shared with TRBD1. The CDR3 is 15 amino acids. Germline CDR1 is SSHAT and CDR2 is FNYEAQ (reference sequence).

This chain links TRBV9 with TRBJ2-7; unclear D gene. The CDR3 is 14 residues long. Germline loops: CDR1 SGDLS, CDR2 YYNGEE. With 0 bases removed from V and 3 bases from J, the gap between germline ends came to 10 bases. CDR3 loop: CASSVDNRGYEQYF. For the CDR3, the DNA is TGTGCCAGCAGCGTAGATAACCGCGGCTACGAGCAGTACTTC.

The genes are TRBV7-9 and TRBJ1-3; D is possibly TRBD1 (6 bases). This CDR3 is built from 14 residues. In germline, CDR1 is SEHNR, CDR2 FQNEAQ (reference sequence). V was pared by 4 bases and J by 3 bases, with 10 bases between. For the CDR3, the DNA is TGTGCCAGCAGCTCCCAGGGGAGTGGAAACACCATATATTTT. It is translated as CASSSQGSGNTIYF.

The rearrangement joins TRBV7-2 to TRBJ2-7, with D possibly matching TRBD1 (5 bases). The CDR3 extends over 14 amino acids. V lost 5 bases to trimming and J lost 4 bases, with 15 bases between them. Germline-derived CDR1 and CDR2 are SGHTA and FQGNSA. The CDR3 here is CASSPIQEKYEQYF. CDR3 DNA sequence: TGTGCCAGCAGCCCAATACAGGAGAAGTACGAGCAGTACTTC.

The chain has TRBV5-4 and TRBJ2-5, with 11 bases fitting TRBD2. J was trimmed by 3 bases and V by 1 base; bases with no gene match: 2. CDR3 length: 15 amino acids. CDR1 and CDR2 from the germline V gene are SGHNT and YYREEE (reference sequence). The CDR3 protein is CASSLPGLAEETQYF. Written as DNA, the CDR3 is TGTGCCAGCAGCTTGCCGGGACTAGCGGAAGAGACCCAGTACTTC.